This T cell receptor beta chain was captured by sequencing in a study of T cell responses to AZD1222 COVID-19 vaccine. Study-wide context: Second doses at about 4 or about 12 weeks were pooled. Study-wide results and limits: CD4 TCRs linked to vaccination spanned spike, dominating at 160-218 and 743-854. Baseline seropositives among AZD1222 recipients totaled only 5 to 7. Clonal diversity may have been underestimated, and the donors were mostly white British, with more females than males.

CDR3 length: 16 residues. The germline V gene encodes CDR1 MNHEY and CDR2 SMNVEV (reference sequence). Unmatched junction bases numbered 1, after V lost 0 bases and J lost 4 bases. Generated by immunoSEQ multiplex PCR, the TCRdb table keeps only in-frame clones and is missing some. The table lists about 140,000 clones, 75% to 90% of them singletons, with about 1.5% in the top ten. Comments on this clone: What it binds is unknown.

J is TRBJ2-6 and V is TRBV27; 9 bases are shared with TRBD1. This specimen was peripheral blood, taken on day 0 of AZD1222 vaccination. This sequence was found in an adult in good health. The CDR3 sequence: CASSLSGQGGANVLTF. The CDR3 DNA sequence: TGTGCCAGCAGTTTATCGGGACAGGGCGGGGCCAACGTCCTGACTTTC.